This TCR beta chain was found in a study (TCRdb year 2016). This clonotype was detected many times. The specificity of this receptor is unknown. Base qualities were left out, and no much larger clone turns up one base away. CDR1 and CDR2 are read off the germline V gene as SGHTA and FQGNSA. The CDR3 sequence holds 15 residues, the cysteine and phenylalanine included. The read is trimmed to its CDR3 DNA, 45 bases read in frame from base 1. V is trimmed back by 4 bases and J by 7 bases, and the junction contains 5 bases that no gene match accounts for. The method behind the library was RT-PCR. This sample was sequenced with an Illumina MiSeq. TCRdb handled the public reads itself, with Q25 trimming in fastp and clone calling in MiXCR, and kept productive beta chains. Under each unique CDR3 protein, matching rows form one entry showing the most common genes and DNA. The sample data list about 680,000 distinct CDR3 sequences, and 14% of these were observed just once. The top ten clonotypes cover around 3.3% of the sample.

The clonotype was recovered from a female donor in good health, serving as a healthy control. The sequenced material came from memory CD4+ T cells from blood. This receptor chain uses TRBV7-2 and TRBJ2-1, with 12 bases matching TRBD2. This receptor has the CDR3 CASSYLAGGGNEQFF. The bases read TGTGCCAGCAGCTACCTAGCGGGAGGGGGTAATGAGCAGTTCTTC. The reference TRBV7-2 and TRBJ2-1 proteins fill in what lies around the CDR3, so the full variable domain reads GAGVSQSPSNKVTEKGKDVELRCDPISGHTALYWYRQSLGQGLEFLIYFQGNSAPDKSGLPSDRFSAERTGGSVSTLTIQRTQQEDSAVYLCASSYLAGGGNEQFFGPGTRLTVL.